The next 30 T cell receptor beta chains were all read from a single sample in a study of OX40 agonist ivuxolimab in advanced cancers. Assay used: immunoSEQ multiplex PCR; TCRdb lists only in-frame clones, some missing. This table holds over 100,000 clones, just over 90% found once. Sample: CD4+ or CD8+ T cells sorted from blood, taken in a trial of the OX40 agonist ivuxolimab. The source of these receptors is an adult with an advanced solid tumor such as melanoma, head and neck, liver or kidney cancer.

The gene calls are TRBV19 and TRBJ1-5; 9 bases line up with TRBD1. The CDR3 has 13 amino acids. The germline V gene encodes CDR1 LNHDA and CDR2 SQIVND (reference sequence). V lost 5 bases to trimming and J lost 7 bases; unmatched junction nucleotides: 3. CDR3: CASSGGQGQPQHF. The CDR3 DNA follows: TGTGCCAGTAGTGGCGGACAGGGGCAGCCCCAGCATTTT.

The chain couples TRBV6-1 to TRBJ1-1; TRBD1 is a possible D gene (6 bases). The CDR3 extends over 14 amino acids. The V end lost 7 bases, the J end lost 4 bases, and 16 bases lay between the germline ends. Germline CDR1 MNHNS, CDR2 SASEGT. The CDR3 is CASTQGSQITEAFF. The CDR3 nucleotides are TGTGCCAGCACCCAGGGGAGCCAAATCACTGAAGCTTTCTTT.

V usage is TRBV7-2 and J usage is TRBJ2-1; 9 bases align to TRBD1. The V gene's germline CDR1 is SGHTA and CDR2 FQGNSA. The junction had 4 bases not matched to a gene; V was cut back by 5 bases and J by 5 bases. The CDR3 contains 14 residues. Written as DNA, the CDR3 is TGTGCCAGCAGCAGGGACAGGGAAGACAATGAGCAGTTCTTC. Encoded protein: CASSRDREDNEQFF.

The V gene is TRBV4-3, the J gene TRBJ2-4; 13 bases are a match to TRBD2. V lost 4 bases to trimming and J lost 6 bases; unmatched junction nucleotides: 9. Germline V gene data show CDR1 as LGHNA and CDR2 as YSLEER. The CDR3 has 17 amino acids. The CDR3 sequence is CASSRTSGSPGGNIQYF. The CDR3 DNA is TGCGCCAGCAGCCGGACTAGCGGGAGCCCGGGGGGAAACATTCAGTACTTC.

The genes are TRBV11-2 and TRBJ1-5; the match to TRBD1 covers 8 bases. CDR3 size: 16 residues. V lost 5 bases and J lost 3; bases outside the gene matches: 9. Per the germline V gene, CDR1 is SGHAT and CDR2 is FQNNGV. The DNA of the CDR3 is TGTGCCAGCAGCGATGGAGGACAGGGCCCCAATCAGCCCCAGCATTTT. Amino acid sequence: CASSDGGQGPNQPQHF.

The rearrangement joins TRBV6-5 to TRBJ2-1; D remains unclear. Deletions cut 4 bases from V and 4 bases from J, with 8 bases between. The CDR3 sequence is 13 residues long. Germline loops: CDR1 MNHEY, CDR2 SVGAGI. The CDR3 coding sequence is TGTGCCAGCAGTTTCCTTGGGTACAATGAGCAGTTCTTC. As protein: CASSFLGYNEQFF.

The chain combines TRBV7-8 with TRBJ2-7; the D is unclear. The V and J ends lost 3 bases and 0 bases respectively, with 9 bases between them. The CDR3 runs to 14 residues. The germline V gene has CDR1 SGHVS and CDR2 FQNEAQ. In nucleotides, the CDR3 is TGTGCCAGCAGCTTGCCGGAGCTCTCCTACGAGCAGTACTTC. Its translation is CASSLPELSYEQYF.

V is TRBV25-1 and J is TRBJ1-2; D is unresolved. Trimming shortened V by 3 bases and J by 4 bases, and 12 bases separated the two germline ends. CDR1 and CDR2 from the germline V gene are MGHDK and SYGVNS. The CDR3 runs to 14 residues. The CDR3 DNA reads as TGTGCCAGCAGTGAGGCTGAGGTTCGCTATGGCTACACCTTC. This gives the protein CASSEAEVRYGYTF.

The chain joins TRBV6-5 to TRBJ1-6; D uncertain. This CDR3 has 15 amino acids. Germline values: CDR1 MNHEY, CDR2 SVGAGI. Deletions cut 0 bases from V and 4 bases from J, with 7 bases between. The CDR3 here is CASSYSGSYNSPLHF. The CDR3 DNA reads TGTGCCAGCAGTTACTCCGGGAGTTATAATTCACCCCTCCACTTT.

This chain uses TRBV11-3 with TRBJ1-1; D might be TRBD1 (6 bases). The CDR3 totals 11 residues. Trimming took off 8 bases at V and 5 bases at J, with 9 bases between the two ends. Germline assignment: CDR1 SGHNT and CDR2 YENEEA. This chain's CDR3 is CASGGETEAFF. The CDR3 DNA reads TGTGCCAGCGGGGGCGAGACTGAAGCTTTCTTT. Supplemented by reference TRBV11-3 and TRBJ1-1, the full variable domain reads EAGVVQSPRYKIIEKKQPVAFWCNPISGHNTLYWYLQNLGQGPELLIRYENEEAVDDSQLPKDRFSAERLKGVDSTLKIQPAELGDSAVYLCASGGETEAFFGQGTRLTVV.

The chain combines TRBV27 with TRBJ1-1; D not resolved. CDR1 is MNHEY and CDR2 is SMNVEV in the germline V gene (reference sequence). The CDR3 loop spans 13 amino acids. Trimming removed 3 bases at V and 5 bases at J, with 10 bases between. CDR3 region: CASSFGMHTEAFF. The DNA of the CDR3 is TGTGCCAGCAGTTTTGGCATGCATACTGAAGCTTTCTTT.

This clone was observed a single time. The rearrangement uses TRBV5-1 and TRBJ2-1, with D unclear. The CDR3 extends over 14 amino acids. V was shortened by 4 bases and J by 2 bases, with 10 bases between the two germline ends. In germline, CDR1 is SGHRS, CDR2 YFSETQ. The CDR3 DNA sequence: TGCGCCAGCAGCGTCAGTGTTCCCTACAATGAGCAGTTCTTC. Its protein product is CASSVSVPYNEQFF. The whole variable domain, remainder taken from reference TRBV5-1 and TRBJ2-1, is KAGVTQTPRYLIKTRGQQVTLSCSPISGHRSVSWYQQTPGQGLQFLFEYFSETQRNKGNFPGRFSGRQFSNSRSEMNVSTLELGDSALYLCASSVSVPYNEQFFGPGTRLTVL.

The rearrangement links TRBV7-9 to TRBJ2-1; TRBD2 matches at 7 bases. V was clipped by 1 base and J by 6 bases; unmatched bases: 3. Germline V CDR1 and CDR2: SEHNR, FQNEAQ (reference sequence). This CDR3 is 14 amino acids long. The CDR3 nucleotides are TGTGCCAGCAGCTTAGAGGGAGGGCTCAATGAGCAGTTCTTC. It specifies CASSLEGGLNEQFF. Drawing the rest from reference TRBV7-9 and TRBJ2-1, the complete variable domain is DTGVSQNPRHKITKRGQNVTFRCDPISEHNRLYWYRQTLGQGPEFLTYFQNEAQLEKSRLLSDRFSAERPKGSFSTLEIQRTEQGDSAMYLCASSLEGGLNEQFFGPGTRLTVL.

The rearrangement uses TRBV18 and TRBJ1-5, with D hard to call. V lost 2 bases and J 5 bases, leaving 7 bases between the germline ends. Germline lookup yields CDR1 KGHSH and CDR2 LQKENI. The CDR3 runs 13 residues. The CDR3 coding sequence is TGTGCCAGCTCACCAAATCGGGATCAGCCCCAGCATTTT. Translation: CASSPNRDQPQHF.

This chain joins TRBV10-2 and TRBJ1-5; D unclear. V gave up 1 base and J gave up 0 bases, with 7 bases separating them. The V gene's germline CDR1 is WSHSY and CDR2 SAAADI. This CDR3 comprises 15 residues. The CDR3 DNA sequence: TGCGCCAGCAGTGAGTATACCGATAGCAATCAGCCCCAGCATTTT. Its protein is CASSEYTDSNQPQHF.

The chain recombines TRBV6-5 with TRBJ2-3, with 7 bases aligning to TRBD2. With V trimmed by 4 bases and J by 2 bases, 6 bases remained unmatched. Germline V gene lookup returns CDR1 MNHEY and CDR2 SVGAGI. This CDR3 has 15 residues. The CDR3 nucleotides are TGTGCCAGCAGTTCAAGGGAGGGCAACACAGATACGCAGTATTTT. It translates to CASSSREGNTDTQYF.

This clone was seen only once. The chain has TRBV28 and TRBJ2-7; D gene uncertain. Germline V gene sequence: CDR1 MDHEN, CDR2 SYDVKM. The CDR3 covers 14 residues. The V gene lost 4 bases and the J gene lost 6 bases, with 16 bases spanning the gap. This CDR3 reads CASSYVREGSEQYF. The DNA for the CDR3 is TGTGCCAGCAGTTACGTCCGTGAAGGTAGCGAGCAGTACTTC.

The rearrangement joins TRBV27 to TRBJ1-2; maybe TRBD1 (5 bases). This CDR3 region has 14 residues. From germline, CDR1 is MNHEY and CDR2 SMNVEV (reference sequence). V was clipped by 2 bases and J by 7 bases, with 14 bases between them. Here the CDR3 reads CASSLTRGLGGYTF. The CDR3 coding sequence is TGTGCCAGCAGTTTAACGAGGGGCCTTGGTGGCTACACCTTC.

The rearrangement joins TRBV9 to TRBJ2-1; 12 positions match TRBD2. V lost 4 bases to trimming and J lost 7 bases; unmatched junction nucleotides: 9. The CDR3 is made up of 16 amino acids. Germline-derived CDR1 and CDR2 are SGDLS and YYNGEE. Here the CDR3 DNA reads TGTGCCAGCAGCTTAAGACTAGCGGGAGCAGTAAATGAGCAGTTCTTC. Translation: CASSLRLAGAVNEQFF.

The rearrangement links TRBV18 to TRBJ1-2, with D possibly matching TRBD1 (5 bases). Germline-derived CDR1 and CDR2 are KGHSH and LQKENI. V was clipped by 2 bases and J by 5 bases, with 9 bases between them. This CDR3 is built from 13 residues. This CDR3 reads CASSPTDSYGYTF. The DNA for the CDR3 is TGTGCCAGCTCACCAACCGACAGTTATGGCTACACCTTC.

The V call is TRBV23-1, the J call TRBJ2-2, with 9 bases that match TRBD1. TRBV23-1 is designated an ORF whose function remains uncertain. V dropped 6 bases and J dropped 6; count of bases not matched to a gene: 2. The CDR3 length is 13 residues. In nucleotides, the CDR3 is TGCGCCAGCAGGTGGACAGGGGCCGGGGAGCTGTTTTTT. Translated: CASRWTGAGELFF.

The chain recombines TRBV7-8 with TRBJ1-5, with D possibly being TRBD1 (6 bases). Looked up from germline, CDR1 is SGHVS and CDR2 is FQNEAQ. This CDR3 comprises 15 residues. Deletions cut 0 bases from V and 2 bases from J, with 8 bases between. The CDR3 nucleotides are TGTGCCAGCAGCTTAGCCTCAGGGGGCAATCAGCCCCAGCATTTT. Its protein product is CASSLASGGNQPQHF.

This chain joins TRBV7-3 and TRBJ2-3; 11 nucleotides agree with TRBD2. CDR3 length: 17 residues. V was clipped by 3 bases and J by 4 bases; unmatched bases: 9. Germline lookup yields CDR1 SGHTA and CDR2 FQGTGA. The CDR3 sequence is CASSFSPLAGAADTQYF. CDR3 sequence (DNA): TGTGCCAGCAGCTTCAGCCCACTAGCGGGAGCCGCAGATACGCAGTATTTT.

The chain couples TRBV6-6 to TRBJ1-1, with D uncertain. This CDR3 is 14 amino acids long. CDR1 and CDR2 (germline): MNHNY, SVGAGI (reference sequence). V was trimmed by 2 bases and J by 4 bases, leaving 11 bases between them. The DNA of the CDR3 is TGTGCCAGCAGTTACACCGGCAGTAGCACTGAAGCTTTCTTT. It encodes CASSYTGSSTEAFF.

The CDR3 loop is CASSNPGGGSLNTGELFF. Here the CDR3 DNA reads TGTGCCAGTAGCAATCCCGGAGGCGGGAGTTTGAACACCGGGGAGCTGTTTTTT. The chain employs TRBV19 and TRBJ2-2; 7 positions match TRBD2. Germline values: CDR1 LNHDA, CDR2 SQIVND (reference sequence). J was trimmed by 1 base and V by 6 bases; bases with no gene match: 14. The length of the CDR3 is 18 residues.

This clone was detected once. CDR3 in DNA: TGTGCCAGCAGGGTTTGGGCGGGGGTTCAAGAGACCCAGTACTTC. Encoded protein: CASRVWAGVQETQYF. The V gene is TRBV2, the J gene TRBJ2-5; 7 bases are shared with TRBD2. Germline-derived CDR1 and CDR2 are SNHLY and FYNNEI. This CDR3 comprises 15 residues. Trimming at V came to 6 bases and at J to 2 bases, leaving 9 bases not matched to a gene.

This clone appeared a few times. CDR3 region: CSATGSYGYTF. CDR3 coding DNA: TGCAGTGCTACAGGTTCCTATGGCTACACCTTC. This chain connects TRBV20-1 to TRBJ1-2, with no clear D. This CDR3 is 11 amino acids long. Trimming removed 4 bases at V and 4 bases at J, with 7 bases between. Germline CDR1 DFQATT, CDR2 SNEGSKA (reference sequence).

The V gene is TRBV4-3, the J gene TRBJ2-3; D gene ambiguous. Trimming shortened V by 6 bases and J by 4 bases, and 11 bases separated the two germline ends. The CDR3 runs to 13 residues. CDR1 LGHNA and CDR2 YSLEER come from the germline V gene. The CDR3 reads CASSRRDADTQYF. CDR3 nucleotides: TGCGCCAGCAGTAGAAGGGATGCAGATACGCAGTATTTT.

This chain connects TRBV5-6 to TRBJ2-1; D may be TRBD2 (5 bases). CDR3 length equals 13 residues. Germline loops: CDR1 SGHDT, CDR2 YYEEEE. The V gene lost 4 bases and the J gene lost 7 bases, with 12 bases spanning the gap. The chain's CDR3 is CASSRGPSNEQFF. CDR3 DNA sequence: TGTGCCAGCAGCCGCGGGCCCTCAAATGAGCAGTTCTTC.

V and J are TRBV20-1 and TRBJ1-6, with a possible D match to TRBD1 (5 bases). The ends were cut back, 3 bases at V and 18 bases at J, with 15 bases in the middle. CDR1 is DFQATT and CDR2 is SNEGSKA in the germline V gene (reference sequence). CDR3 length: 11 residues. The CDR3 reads CSASSRDLPHF. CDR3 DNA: TGCAGTGCTAGCTCCCGGGACCTTCCCCACTTT.